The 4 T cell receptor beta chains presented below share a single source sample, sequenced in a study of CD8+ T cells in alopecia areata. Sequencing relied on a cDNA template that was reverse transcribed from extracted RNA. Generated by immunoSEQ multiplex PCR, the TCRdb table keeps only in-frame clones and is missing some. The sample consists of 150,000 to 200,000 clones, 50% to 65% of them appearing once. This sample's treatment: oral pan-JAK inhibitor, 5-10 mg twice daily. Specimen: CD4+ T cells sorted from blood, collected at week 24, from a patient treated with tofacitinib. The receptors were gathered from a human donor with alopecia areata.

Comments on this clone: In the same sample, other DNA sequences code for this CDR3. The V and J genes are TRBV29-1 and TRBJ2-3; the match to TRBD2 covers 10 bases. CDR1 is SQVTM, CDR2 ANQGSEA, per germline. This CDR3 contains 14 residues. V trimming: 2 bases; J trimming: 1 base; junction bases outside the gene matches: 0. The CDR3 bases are TGCAGCGTTGAACTAGCGGGGGGCACAGATACGCAGTATTTT. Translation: CSVELAGGTDTQYF.

The CDR3 bases are TGTGCCAGCATGTACACCGGGGAGCTGTTTTTT. Its protein is CASMYTGELFF. The chain recombines TRBV6-1 with TRBJ2-2; D not resolved. The CDR3 runs 11 residues. Trimming pared 7 bases from V and 3 bases from J, leaving 3 bases between. In germline, CDR1 is MNHNS, CDR2 SASEGT.

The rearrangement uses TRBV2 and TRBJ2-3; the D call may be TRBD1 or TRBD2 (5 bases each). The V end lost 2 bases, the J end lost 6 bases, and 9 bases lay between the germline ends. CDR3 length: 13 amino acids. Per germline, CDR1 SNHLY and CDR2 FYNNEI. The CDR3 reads CASSEFEGDTQYF. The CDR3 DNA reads TGTGCCAGCAGTGAATTCGAGGGGGATACGCAGTATTTT.

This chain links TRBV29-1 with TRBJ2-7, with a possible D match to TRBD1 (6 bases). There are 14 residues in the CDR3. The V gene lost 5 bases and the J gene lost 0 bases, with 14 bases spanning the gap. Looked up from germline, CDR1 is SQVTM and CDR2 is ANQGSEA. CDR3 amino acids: CSVLRDTDSYEQYF. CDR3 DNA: TGCAGCGTTCTCCGGGACACAGACTCCTACGAGCAGTACTTC.